This T cell receptor beta chain was captured in a study of vaccination effects on CD4 cells after COVID-19. About the study: A median of 72 days separated the second dose and sampling.

A remark on this clone: Its antigen is currently unknown.

CD4+ T cells specific for antigen were expanded with viral peptide pools by the ViraFEST assay before sequencing. Culture proceeded for about 11 days, and CD4+ T cells were then isolated. Subjects were given two BNT162b2 or mRNA-1273 vaccine doses. Libraries were prepared by immunoSEQ multiplex PCR; TCRdb keeps only in-frame clonotypes and omits some of them. The table includes 65,000 to 70,000 clones, 76% detected once. The germline gives CDR1 MDHEN, CDR2 SYDVKM. The V and J ends lost 3 bases and 5 bases, in that order; junction bases with no gene match: 9. This CDR3 has 15 amino acids. The sequencing here drew on CD4+ T cells from PBMCs cultured with HCoV-OC43 spike peptides, taken after COVID-19 vaccination. Described subset: HCoV-OC43 spike overlapping peptide pool stimulation. The chain employs TRBV28 and TRBJ1-1, with 7 bases that match TRBD1. This clonotype was sampled from a human donor who received a COVID-19 vaccine. In DNA, the CDR3 is TGTGCCAGCAGTTTGACAGGGTCGGGTCGGACTGAAGCTTTCTTT. Translated, it gives CASSLTGSGRTEAFF.